The T cell receptor (beta chain) under discussion was sequenced for a study of T cells in Graves' hyperthyroidism and ophthalmopathy. Study overall: Pretreatment peripheral blood was obtained at initial diagnosis.

V dropped 0 bases and J dropped 8; count of bases not matched to a gene: 5. CDR1 and CDR2 (germline): LGHNA, YNFKEQ. The CDR3 contains 16 residues. Study-level findings and limits: From stable hyperthyroidism, ophthalmopathy was set apart by a 13 V-J model. Within blood appeared most thyroid clonotypes that had expanded above 0.001.

This clonotype was seen only a few times. Its antigen is undetermined. RNA transcripts yielded amplified TCR beta CDR3 regions. First-round RT-PCR targeting the TCR CDR3 was performed with the HTBI primer set. TCRdb re-called the multiplex PCR reads with MiXCR, one entry per CDR3 protein. The table has about 360,000 distinct CDR3 sequences, roughly 13% seen once. This sequence joins TRBV4-2 and TRBJ2-1; 12 nucleotides agree with TRBD2. The TCR comes from a man aged 30 to 39 with Graves' hyperthyroidism that later progressed to Graves' ophthalmopathy. The sample comprised blood. CDR3 DNA: TGTGCCAGCAGCCAAGAGCGACTAGCGGGGGTGGATGAGCAGTTCTTC. Encoded protein: CASSQERLAGVDEQFF.